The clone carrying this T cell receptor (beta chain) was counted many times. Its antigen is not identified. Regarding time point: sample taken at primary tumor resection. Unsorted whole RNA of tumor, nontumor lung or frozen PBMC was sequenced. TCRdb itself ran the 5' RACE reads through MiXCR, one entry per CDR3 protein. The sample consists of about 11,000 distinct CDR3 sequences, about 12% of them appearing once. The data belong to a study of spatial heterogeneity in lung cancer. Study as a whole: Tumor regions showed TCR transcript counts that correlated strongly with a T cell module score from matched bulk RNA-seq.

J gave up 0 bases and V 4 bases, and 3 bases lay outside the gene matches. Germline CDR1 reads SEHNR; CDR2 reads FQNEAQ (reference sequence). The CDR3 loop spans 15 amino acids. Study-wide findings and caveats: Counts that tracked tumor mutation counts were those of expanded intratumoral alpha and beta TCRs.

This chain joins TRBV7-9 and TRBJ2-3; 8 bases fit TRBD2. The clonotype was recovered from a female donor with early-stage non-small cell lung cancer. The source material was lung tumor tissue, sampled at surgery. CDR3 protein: CASSSLAVSTDTQYF. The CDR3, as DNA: TGTGCCAGCAGCTCACTAGCGGTCAGCACAGATACGCAGTATTTT.